The T cell receptor beta chain under discussion was sequenced for a study of lymphopenia after photon versus proton radiotherapy. Germline assignment: CDR1 SNHLY and CDR2 FYNNEI. Trimming took 5 bases from V and 0 from J, leaving 8 bases between them. This CDR3 is 14 amino acids long. Clones were read by immunoSEQ multiplex PCR, and TCRdb kept only the in-frame ones, dropping some. The repertoire holds some 41,000 clones, with about 86% as singletons. V and J are TRBV2 and TRBJ2-1; no firm D call. The sequence was collected from a woman in her sixties or seventies with pancreatic cancer. Some clones in this sample may be carry-over from other donors' samples. The sequencing here drew on peripheral blood, taken from a patient treated with proton-based radiotherapy. The CDR3 nucleotides read TGTGCCAGCAGTTCGGCAGCCTCCTACAATGAGCAGTTCTTC. It encodes CASSSAASYNEQFF.